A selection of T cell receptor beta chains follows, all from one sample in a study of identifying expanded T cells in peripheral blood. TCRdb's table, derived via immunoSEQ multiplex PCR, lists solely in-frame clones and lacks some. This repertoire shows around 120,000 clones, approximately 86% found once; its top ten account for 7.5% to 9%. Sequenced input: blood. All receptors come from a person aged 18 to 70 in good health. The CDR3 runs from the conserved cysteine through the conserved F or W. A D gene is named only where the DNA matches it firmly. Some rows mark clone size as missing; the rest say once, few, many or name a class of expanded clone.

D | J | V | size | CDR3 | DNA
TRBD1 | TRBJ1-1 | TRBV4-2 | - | CASSPLRQGDEAFF | TGTGCCAGCAGCCCTCTCCGACAGGGGGATGAAGCTTTCTTT
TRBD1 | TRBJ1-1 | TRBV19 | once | CASKRTGHTEAFF | TGTGCCAGTAAGAGGACAGGGCACACTGAAGCTTTCTTT
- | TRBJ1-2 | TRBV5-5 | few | CASSFGRDDGYTF | TGTGCCAGCAGCTTCGGCAGGGACGATGGCTACACCTTC
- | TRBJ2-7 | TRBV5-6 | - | CASSTWGSYEQYF | TGTGCCAGCAGCACATGGGGATCGTACGAGCAGTACTTC
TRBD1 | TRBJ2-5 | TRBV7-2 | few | CASSGTGAQETQYF | TGTGCCAGCAGCGGCACAGGGGCCCAAGAGACCCAGTACTTC
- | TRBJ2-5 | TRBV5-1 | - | CASSRELRETQYF | TGCGCCAGCAGTCGGGAACTAAGGGAGACCCAGTACTTC
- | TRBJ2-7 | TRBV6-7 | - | CASSYPRAQQYF | TGTGCCAGCAGTTACCCGCGCGCCCAGCAGTACTTC
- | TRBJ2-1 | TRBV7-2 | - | CASSFPRGEQFF | TGTGCCAGCAGCTTTCCAAGGGGTGAGCAGTTCTTC
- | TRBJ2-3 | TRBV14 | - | CASSQRTTNTDTQYF | TGTGCCAGCAGCCAAAGGACTACCAATACAGATACGCAGTATTTT
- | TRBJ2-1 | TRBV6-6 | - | CASSYSPGLYNEQFF | TGTGCCAGCAGTTACTCCCCGGGACTTTACAATGAGCAGTTCTTC
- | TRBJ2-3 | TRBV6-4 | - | CASSDGLSDTQYF | TGTGCCAGCAGTGACGGACTTTCGGATACGCAGTATTTT
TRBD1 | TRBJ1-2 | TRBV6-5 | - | CASSYTLTGGSGYTF | TGTGCCAGCAGTTACACCCTGACAGGGGGCAGTGGCTACACCTTC
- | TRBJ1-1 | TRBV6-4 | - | CASSWQVNTEAFF | TGTGCCAGCTCCTGGCAGGTGAACACTGAAGCTTTCTTT
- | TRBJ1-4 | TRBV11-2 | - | CASSLFRGAGEKLFF | TGTGCCAGCAGCTTATTTCGGGGGGCTGGGGAAAAACTGTTTTTT
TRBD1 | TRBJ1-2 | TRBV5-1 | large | CASSLDAGGAKNYGYTF | TGCGCCAGCAGCTTGGATGCAGGGGGCGCGAAGAACTATGGCTACACCTTC
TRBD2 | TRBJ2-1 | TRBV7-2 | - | CASSPGRGGYNEQFF | TGTGCCAGCAGCCCGGGGCGGGGAGGGTACAATGAGCAGTTCTTC
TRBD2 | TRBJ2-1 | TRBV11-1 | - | CASTLSGAPGNNEQFF | TGTGCCAGCACCCTTAGCGGGGCCCCAGGGAACAATGAGCAGTTCTTC
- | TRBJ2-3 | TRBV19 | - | CASRSGLGSQYF | TGTGCCAGTAGATCGGGGCTGGGGTCGCAGTATTTT
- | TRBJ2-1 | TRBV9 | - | CASSAPPGEQFF | TGTGCCAGCAGCGCCCCCCCGGGTGAGCAGTTCTTC
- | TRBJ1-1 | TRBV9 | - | CASSYREGNTEAFF | TGTGCCAGCAGCTACCGAGAGGGGAACACTGAAGCTTTCTTT
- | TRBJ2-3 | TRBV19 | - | CASSILIGSDTQYF | TGTGCCAGTAGTATCCTGATAGGTTCAGATACGCAGTATTTT
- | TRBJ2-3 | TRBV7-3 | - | CASSQGVAGFTDTQYF | TGTGCCAGCAGCCAGGGGGTAGCGGGCTTCACAGATACGCAGTATTTT
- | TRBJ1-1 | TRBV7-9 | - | CASSTMPFGTLNTEAFF | TGTGCCAGCAGCACCATGCCATTCGGGACACTGAACACTGAAGCTTTCTTT
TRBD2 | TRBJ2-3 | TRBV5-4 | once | CASSPGLAGIVTDTQYF | TGTGCCAGCAGCCCAGGACTAGCGGGGATAGTTACAGATACGCAGTATTTT
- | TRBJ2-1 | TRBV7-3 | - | CASSSGNYNEQFF | TGTGCCAGCAGCTCCGGGAATTACAATGAGCAGTTCTTC
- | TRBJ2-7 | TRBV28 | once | CASTSRGSSYEQYF | TGTGCCAGCACCTCTCGGGGCAGTTCCTACGAGCAGTACTTC
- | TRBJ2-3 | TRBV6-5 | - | CASSPHPDTQYF | TGTGCCAGCAGTCCCCACCCAGATACGCAGTATTTT
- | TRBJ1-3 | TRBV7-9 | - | CASSRGGGNTIYF | TGTGCCAGCAGCAGAGGGGGAGGAAACACCATATATTTT
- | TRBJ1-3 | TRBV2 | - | CASSESGNTIYF | TGTGCCAGCAGTGAAAGTGGAAACACCATATATTTT
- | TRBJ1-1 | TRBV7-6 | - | CASSPGSNTEAFF | TGTGCCAGCAGCCCCGGCTCGAACACTGAAGCTTTCTTT
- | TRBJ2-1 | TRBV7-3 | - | CASSTRGGDEQFF | TGTGCCAGCAGCACCCGGGGAGGCGATGAGCAGTTCTTC